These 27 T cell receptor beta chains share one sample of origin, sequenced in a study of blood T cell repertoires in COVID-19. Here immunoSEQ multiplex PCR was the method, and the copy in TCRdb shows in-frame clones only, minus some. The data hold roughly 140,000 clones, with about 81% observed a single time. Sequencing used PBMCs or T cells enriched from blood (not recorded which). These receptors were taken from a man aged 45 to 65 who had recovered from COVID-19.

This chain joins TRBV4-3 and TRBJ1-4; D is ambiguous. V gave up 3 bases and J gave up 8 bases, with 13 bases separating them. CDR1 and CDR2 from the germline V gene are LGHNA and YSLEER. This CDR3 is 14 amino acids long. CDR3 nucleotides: TGCGCCAGCAGCCAGGAGGGCCTCGGGGAAAAACTGTTTTTT. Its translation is CASSQEGLGEKLFF.

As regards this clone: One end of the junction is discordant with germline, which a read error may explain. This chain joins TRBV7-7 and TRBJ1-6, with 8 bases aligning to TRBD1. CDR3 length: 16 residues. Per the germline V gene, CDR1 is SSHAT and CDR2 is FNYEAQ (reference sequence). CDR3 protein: CASSPCRQGLNSPLHF. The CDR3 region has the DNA TGTGCTAGCAGCCCCTGTCGACAGGGGCTTAATTCACCCCTCCACTTT.

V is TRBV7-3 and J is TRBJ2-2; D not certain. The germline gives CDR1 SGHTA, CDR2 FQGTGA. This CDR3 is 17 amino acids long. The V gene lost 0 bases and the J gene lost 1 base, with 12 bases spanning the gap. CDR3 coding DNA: TGTGCCAGCAGCTTAACAGCCGCACGGGTGAACACCGGGGAGCTGTTTTTT. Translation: CASSLTAARVNTGELFF.

The CDR3 DNA reads TGTGCCAGTAGTAAACGGACAGGGCGAAGTTGGAACACTGAAGCTTTCTTT. Protein sequence: CASSKRTGRSWNTEAFF. The chain carries TRBV19 and TRBJ1-1, with TRBD1 identical over 8 bases. Germline CDR1 reads LNHDA; CDR2 reads SQIVND (reference sequence). Germline trimming cut 4 bases from V and 1 base from J; bases unmatched to any gene: 11. The CDR3 covers 17 residues.

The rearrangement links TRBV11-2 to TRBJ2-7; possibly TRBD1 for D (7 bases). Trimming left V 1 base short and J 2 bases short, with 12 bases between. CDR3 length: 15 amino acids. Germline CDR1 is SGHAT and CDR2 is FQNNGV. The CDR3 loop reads CASSLAAGGTYEQYF. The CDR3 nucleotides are TGTGCCAGCAGCTTAGCCGCAGGGGGGACCTACGAGCAGTACTTC.

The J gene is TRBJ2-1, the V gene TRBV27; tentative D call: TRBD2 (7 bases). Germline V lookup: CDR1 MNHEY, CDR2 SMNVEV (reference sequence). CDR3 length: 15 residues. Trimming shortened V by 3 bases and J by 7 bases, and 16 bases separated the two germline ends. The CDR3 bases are TGTGCCAGCAGTTTCTACGGGGGGCGATTGAATGAGCAGTTCTTC. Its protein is CASSFYGGRLNEQFF.

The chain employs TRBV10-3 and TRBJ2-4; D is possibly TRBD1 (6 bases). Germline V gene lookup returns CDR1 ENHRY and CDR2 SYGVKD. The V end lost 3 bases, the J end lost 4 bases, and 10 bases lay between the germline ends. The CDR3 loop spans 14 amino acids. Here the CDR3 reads CAISDGTNKNIQYF. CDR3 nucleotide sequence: TGTGCCATCAGTGATGGGACAAATAAAAACATTCAGTACTTC.

CDR3 coding DNA: TGTGCCAGCAGCCCCTACAGGGGGTGGGAGACCCAGTACTTC. Encoded protein: CASSPYRGWETQYF. V and J are TRBV7-2 and TRBJ2-5; 8 bases fit TRBD1. CDR1 SGHTA and CDR2 FQGNSA come from the germline V gene. V lost 5 bases to trimming and J lost 5 bases; unmatched junction nucleotides: 7. This CDR3 has 14 residues.

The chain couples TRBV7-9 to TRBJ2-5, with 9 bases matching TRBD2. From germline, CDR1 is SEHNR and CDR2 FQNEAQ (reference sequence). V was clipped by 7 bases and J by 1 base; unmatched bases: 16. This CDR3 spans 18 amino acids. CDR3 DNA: TGTGCCAGCATCCCCAAAAGGAGGGTAGCGGGGGTCCAAGAGACCCAGTACTTC. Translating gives CASIPKRRVAGVQETQYF.

The CDR3 DNA reads TGTGCCAGCAGCCCCAGAATGGGCAGGCCGAACACTGAAGCTTTCTTT. This codes for CASSPRMGRPNTEAFF. This chain uses TRBV5-4 with TRBJ1-1, with D hard to call. Germline V gene sequence: CDR1 SGHNT, CDR2 YYREEE (reference sequence). This CDR3 comprises 16 residues. V gave up 4 bases and J gave up 1 base, with 17 bases separating them.

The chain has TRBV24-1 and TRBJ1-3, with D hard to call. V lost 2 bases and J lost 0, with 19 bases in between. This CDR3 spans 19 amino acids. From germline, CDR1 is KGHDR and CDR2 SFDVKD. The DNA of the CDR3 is TGTGCCACCAGTGATTCGAAATTAACAGTAACACACTCTGGAAACACCATATATTTT. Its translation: CATSDSKLTVTHSGNTIYF.

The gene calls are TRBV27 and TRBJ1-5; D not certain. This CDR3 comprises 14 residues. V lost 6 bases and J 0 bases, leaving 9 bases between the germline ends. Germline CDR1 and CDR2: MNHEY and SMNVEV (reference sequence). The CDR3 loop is CASRPGNSNQPQHF. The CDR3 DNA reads TGTGCCAGCAGGCCCGGGAATAGCAATCAGCCCCAGCATTTT.

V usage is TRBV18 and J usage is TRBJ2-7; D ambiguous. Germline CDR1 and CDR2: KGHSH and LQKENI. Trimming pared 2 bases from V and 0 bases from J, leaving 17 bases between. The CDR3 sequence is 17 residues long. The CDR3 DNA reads TGTGCCAGCTCACCAGTTTTTGGGCAGCTCAACTCCTACGAGCAGTACTTC. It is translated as CASSPVFGQLNSYEQYF.

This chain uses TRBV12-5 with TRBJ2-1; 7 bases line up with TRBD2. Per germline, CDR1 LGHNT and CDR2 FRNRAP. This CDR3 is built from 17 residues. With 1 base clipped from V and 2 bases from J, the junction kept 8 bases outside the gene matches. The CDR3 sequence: CASGLGKGLAAYNEQFF. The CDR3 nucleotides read TGTGCTAGTGGTTTGGGAAAAGGGCTAGCGGCCTACAATGAGCAGTTCTTC.

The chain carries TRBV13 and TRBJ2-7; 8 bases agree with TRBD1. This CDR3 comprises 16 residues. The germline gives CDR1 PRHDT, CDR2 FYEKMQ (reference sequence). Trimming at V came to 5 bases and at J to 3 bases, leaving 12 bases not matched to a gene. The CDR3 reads CASSPNSDRGNYEQYF. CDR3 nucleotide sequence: TGTGCCAGCAGCCCAAACTCCGACAGGGGCAACTACGAGCAGTACTTC. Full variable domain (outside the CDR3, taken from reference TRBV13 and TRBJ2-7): AAGVIQSPRHLIKEKRETATLKCYPIPRHDTVYWYQQGPGQDPQFLISFYEKMQSDKGSIPDRFSAQQFSDYHSELNMSSLELGDSALYFCASSPNSDRGNYEQYFGPGTRLTVT.

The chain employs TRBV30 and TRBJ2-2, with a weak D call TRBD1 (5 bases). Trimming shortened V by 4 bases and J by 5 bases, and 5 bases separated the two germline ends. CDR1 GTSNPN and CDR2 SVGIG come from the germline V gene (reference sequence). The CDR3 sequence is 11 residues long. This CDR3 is CAWTGTGELFF. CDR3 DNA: TGTGCCTGGACAGGGACCGGGGAGCTGTTTTTT.

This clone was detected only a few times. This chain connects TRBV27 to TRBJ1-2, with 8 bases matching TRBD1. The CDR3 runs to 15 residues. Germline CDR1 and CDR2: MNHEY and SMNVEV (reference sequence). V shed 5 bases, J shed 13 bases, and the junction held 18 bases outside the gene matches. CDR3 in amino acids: CASSPIRDRNRRRTF. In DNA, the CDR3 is TGTGCCAGCAGTCCCATCCGGGACAGGAACCGTAGGCGCACCTTC.

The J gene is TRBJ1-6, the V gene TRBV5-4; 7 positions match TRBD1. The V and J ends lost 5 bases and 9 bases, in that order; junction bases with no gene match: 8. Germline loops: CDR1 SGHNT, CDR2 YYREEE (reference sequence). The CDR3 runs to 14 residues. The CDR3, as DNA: TGTGCCAGCAGTTTGACAGGGTCCGGTTCACCCCTCCACTTT. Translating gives CASSLTGSGSPLHF.

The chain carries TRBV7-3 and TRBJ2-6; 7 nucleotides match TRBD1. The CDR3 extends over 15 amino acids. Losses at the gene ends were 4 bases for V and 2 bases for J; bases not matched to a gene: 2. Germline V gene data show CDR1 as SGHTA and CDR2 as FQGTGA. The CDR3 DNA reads TGTGCCAGCAGCTCGACAGGGCCTGGGGCCAACGTCCTGACTTTC. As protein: CASSSTGPGANVLTF.

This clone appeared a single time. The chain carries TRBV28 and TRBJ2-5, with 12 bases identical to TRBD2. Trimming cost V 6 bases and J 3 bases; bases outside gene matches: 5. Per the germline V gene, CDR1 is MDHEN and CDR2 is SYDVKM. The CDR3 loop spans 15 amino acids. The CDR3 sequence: CASRPRTSGKETQYF. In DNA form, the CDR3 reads TGTGCCAGCAGACCTCGGACTAGCGGGAAAGAGACCCAGTACTTC.

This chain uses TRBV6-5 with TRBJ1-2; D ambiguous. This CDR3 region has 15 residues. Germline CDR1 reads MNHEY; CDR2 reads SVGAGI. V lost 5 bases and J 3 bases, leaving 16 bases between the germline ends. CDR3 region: CASSPPEYRDYGYTF. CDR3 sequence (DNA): TGTGCCAGCAGTCCCCCCGAGTATCGGGACTATGGCTACACCTTC.

The CDR3 region is CASSGQGNQPQHF. The CDR3, as DNA: TGTGCCAGCAGCGGGCAGGGAAATCAGCCCCAGCATTTT. This sequence joins TRBV11-2 and TRBJ1-5; D is perhaps TRBD1 (5 bases). The CDR3 covers 13 residues. The V gene's germline CDR1 is SGHAT and CDR2 FQNNGV. V lost 5 bases and J lost 4, with 9 bases in between.

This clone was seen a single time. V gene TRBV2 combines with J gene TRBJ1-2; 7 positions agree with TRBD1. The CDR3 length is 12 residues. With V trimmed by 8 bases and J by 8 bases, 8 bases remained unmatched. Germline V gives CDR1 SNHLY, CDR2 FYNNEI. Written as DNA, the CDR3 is TGTGCCAGCCACCGGGACAGAAGCGGCTACACCTTC. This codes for CASHRDRSGYTF.

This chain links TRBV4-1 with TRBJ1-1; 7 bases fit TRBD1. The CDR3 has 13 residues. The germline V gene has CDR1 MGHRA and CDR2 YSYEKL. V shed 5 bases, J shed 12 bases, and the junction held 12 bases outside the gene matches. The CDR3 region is CASSSFGRGESFF. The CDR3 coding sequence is TGCGCCAGCAGCTCCTTTGGCAGGGGGGAGTCTTTCTTT.

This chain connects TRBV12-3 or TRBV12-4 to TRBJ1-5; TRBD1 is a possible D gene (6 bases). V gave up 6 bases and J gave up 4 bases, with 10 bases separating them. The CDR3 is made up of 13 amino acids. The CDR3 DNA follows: TGTGCCAGCAGGGCACAGGGTAATCAGCCCCAGCATTTT. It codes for CASRAQGNQPQHF.

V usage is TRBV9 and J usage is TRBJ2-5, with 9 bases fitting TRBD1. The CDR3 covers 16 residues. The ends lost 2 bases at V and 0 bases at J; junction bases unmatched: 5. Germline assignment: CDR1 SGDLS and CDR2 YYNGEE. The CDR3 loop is CASSVATGGHQETQYF. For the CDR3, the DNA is TGTGCCAGCAGCGTCGCAACAGGGGGCCACCAAGAGACCCAGTACTTC.

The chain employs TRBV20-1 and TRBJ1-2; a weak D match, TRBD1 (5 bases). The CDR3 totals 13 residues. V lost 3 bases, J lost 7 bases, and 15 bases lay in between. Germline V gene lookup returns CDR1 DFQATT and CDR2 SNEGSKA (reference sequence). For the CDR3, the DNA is TGCAGTGCTAGTGCTCGCAGGGAAGGTGGCTACACCTTC. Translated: CSASARREGGYTF.